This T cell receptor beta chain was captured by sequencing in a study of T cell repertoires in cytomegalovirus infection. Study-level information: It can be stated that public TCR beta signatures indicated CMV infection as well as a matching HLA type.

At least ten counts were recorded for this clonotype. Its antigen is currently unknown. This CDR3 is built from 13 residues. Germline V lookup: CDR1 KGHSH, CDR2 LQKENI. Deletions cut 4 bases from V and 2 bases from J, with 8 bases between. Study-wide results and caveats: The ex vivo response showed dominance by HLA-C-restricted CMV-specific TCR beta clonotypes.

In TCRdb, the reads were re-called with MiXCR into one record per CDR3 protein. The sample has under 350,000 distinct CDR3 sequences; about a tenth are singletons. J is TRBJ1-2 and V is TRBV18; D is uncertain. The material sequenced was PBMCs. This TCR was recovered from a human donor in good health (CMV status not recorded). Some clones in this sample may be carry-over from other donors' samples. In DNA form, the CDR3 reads TGTGCCAGCTCACAAGCCGGGAACTATGGCTACACCTTC. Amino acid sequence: CASSQAGNYGYTF. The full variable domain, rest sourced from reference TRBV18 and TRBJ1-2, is NAGVMQNPRHLVRRRGQEARLRCSPMKGHSHVYWYRQLPEEGLKFMVYLQKENIIDESGMPKERFSAEFPKEGPSILRIQQVVRGDSAAYFCASSQAGNYGYTFGSGTRLTVV.